Detailed here is one T cell receptor (beta chain). It lacks a known antigen. Base qualities are not at hand, and no much larger clone is one base apart. The collaborating institutions used their own protocols to collect whole blood in K2EDTA tubes. For TCRbeta analysis, collaborators shipped samples in one of three forms: frozen whole blood, isolated PBMCs, or DNA extracted from either of those sample types. This entry belongs to a study of blood T cell repertoires in COVID-19 (dated by TCRdb to 2020 to 2022). In the study overall: Samples from collaborators originated in the United States, Italy and Spain and spanned both the acute and convalescent phases of COVID-19. Samples came from the ongoing ImmuneRACE study (first 160 participants) plus 1,254 subjects from 6 global collaborators. The repertoires were released in a freely available public database meant as a resource for research on the immune response to SARS-CoV-2. The material from the prospective study consisted of cDNA or gDNA derived from T cells, B-cell-depleted T cells, or PBMCs. Where HLA class I and class II types were available, the types were taken from metadata supplied by the sample provider, not from assay-based typing. The dataset comprised deeply sampled blood TCRbeta repertoires from subjects exposed to, actively infected with, or recovered from COVID-19. Sample metadata almost always included a de-identified subject ID, COVID-19 status, age in years and sex. General conclusions and limits of the study: The quantity of clinical and demographic metadata differed by source and by participant and was supplied without curation.

Sequences SGDLS (CDR1) and YYNGEE (CDR2) are obtained from the germline V gene. The CDR3 measures 15 amino acids from cysteine to phenylalanine. CDR3 DNA only is kept here, 45 bases in frame from base 1. The germline V and J ends show losses of 4 bases and 1 base respectively, and no gene match explains 3 bases of the junction. The immunoSEQ Assay, a bias-controlled multiplex PCR, was used to amplify TCRbeta CDR3 regions from genomic DNA. As for how the authors treated the data: Within the assay, amplification of reference gene primers was used to estimate how many nucleated cells each sample contained. To quantify the absolute abundance of each unique TCRbeta CDR3 rearrangement, sequence reads were collapsed and filtered. For each sample, productive Simpson clonality was calculated as the square root of Simpson's diversity index over productive rearrangements. TCRdb holds this immuneACCESS table with in-frame rearrangements only. Some clones are missing; in checked studies, unresolved V genes explain under half, and the rest has no known cause. V and J calls and clone size follow that table, whereas D and trimming were derived from the DNA. In this sample the table shows 150,000 to 160,000 clones, 80% to 90% of which occur a single time. The top ten constitute 15% of the sample.

The chain is made from TRBV9 and TRBJ2-3; 10 middle bases align to TRBD2. What was sequenced was peripheral blood. The TCR comes from a woman in her forties with acute or convalescent COVID-19. The DNA is TGTGCCAGCAGCTCCGGGACTAGCGGCACAGATACGCAGTATTTT. This sequence encodes CASSSGTSGTDTQYF.